This TCR beta chain was recorded in a study of blood T cell repertoires in COVID-19. Study-level information: In each case, the material was cDNA or gDNA derived from T cells, B-cell-depleted T cells, or PBMCs.

Participants had their cohort set by participant-reported clinical history. Method: immunoSEQ multiplex PCR; TCRdb's copy keeps in-frame clones and lacks some. Of roughly 250,000 clones in the sample, around 89% are singletons; the top ten hold 3%. J lost 8 bases, V lost 2 bases, and 7 bases had no gene match. Germline V gene sequence: CDR1 MDHEN, CDR2 SYDVKM. CDR3 length: 15 amino acids. The chain is built from TRBV28 and TRBJ2-1; the match to TRBD1 covers 9 bases. The receptor comes from a woman in her 50s who had recovered from COVID-19. Sequencing was performed on PBMCs or T cells enriched from blood (not recorded which). The CDR3 protein is CASSLPDRGKDEQFF. The CDR3 DNA follows: TGTGCCAGCAGTTTACCGGACAGGGGTAAGGATGAGCAGTTCTTC.